This T cell receptor beta chain was found in a study of blood T cell repertoires in COVID-19. Study in general: Some COVID-19 samples were acute and others convalescent; all came from the United States, Italy and Spain.

The Seattle patients, enrolled during active infection, were followed longitudinally. The authors' processing: Amplification from reference gene primers served as the basis for estimated nucleated cell counts. The data were produced by immunoSEQ multiplex PCR, yet TCRdb's version contains in-frame clones alone and is incomplete. That table gives V, J and clone size, and the DNA gave D and trimming. The table includes roughly 250,000 clones, over 75% detected once. Trimming at V came to 4 bases and at J to 5 bases, leaving 11 bases not matched to a gene. Germline CDR1 reads WNHNN; CDR2 reads SYGVQD (reference sequence). This CDR3 is built from 15 residues.

This receptor was taken from a human donor with COVID-19, enrolled during active disease. The donor label of this sample is uncertain. Sample: peripheral blood. V is TRBV10-1 and J is TRBJ2-7, with 7 bases that match TRBD1. The chain's CDR3 is CASSGPGQKIHEQYF. CDR3 in DNA: TGCGCCAGCAGTGGACCGGGACAGAAGATTCACGAGCAGTACTTC.